One sample yielded the 26 T cell receptor beta chains listed below, sequenced in a study of T cells after yellow fever vaccination. A single record per CDR3 protein comes from TCRdb applying MiXCR to the 5' RACE reads. The sample has about 170,000 distinct CDR3 sequences; approximately 11% are singletons. The specimen was CD8+ T cells sorted from PBMCs, collected 15 days after the yellow fever booster vaccination. The receptors originated from a man aged 18-30 years who received the YFV17D yellow fever vaccine.

The J gene is TRBJ2-3, the V gene TRBV19, with TRBD2 matching over 12 bases. The V gene's germline CDR1 is LNHDA and CDR2 SQIVND (reference sequence). Trimming cost V 4 bases and J 1 base; bases outside gene matches: 3. The CDR3 spans 16 residues. CDR3 in amino acids: CASSTRLAGGTDTQYF. The CDR3 region has the DNA TGTGCCAGTAGTACCAGACTAGCGGGGGGCACAGATACGCAGTATTTT.

The chain carries TRBV6-1 and TRBJ2-4; 9 bases are a match to TRBD1. V gave up 3 bases and J gave up 8 bases; unmatched junction bases: 8. CDR3 length equals 15 residues. Germline loops: CDR1 MNHNS, CDR2 SASEGT. This CDR3 is CASSDGGTGIDIQYF. The CDR3 nucleotides read TGTGCCAGCAGTGATGGTGGGACAGGGATAGACATTCAGTACTTC.

This clonotype was observed a handful of times. The genes are TRBV7-9 and TRBJ2-3, with 10 bases lining up with TRBD2. J was trimmed by 5 bases and V by 5 bases; bases with no gene match: 16. Germline CDR1 is SEHNR and CDR2 is FQNEAQ (reference sequence). The CDR3 has 18 residues. CDR3 region: CASSALGSGGADEDTQYF. Here the CDR3 DNA reads TGTGCCAGCAGCGCCTTGGGGAGCGGGGGGGCGGATGAAGATACGCAGTATTTT. The variable domain in full, with the rest retrieved from reference TRBV7-9 and TRBJ2-3, is DTGVSQNPRHKITKRGQNVTFRCDPISEHNRLYWYRQTLGQGPEFLTYFQNEAQLEKSRLLSDRFSAERPKGSFSTLEIQRTEQGDSAMYLCASSALGSGGADEDTQYFGPGTRLTVL.

The V and J genes are TRBV6-5 and TRBJ2-1; 10 bases fit TRBD2. CDR1 and CDR2 (germline): MNHEY, SVGAGI. V shed 6 bases and J 4 bases; nucleotides not matched to a gene: 3. There are 14 residues in the CDR3. The CDR3 DNA reads TGTGCCAGCAGATTAGCGGGGGGATACAATGAGCAGTTCTTC. The encoded protein is CASRLAGGYNEQFF.

The V call is TRBV18, the J call TRBJ1-1; 7 positions agree with TRBD1. This CDR3 region has 16 residues. V dropped 3 bases and J dropped 3; count of bases not matched to a gene: 10. CDR1 KGHSH and CDR2 LQKENI come from the germline V gene. This chain's CDR3 is CASSPRQGPGYTEAFF. The CDR3 DNA sequence: TGTGCCAGCTCACCGCGACAGGGCCCCGGGTACACTGAAGCTTTCTTT.

The chain uses TRBV7-9 and TRBJ1-2; TRBD1 agrees at 10 bases. CDR1 and CDR2 (germline): SEHNR, FQNEAQ (reference sequence). The junction had 6 bases not matched to a gene; V was cut back by 1 base and J by 4 bases. This CDR3 has 16 amino acids. The CDR3 bases are TGTGCCAGCAGCTTAGGAGGGACAGGGGAATCCTATGGCTACACCTTC. As protein: CASSLGGTGESYGYTF. Combining the CDR3 with reference TRBV7-9 and TRBJ1-2 gives the whole variable domain DTGVSQNPRHKITKRGQNVTFRCDPISEHNRLYWYRQTLGQGPEFLTYFQNEAQLEKSRLLSDRFSAERPKGSFSTLEIQRTEQGDSAMYLCASSLGGTGESYGYTFGSGTRLTVV.

This rearrangement joins TRBV11-2 to TRBJ2-7; 9 bases are shared with TRBD2. The CDR3 is 15 residues long. V shed 6 bases and J 4 bases; nucleotides not matched to a gene: 10. Per the germline V gene, CDR1 is SGHAT and CDR2 is FQNNGV. CDR3 in amino acids: CASSSTTSGSYEQYF. The CDR3 DNA sequence: TGTGCCAGCAGTTCAACTACTAGCGGGTCGTACGAGCAGTACTTC.

In this sample, this clonotype turned up a few times. The genes are TRBV4-1 and TRBJ2-1; 8 bases agree with TRBD2. Germline CDR1 is MGHRA and CDR2 is YSYEKL. J gave up 5 bases and V 2 bases, and 5 bases lay outside the gene matches. The CDR3 loop spans 15 amino acids. CDR3 sequence reads: CASSQLAGTHNEQFF. Here the CDR3 DNA reads TGCGCCAGCAGCCAATTAGCGGGGACCCACAATGAGCAGTTCTTC.

The rearrangement links TRBV5-5 to TRBJ2-1, with 9 bases matching TRBD2. CDR1 is SGHKS and CDR2 is YYEKEE in the germline V gene (reference sequence). The CDR3 runs to 16 residues. V shed 4 bases and J 7 bases; nucleotides not matched to a gene: 12. This CDR3 is CASSPGRGLASNEQFF. In nucleotides, the CDR3 is TGTGCCAGCAGCCCGGGTAGGGGACTAGCTAGTAATGAGCAGTTCTTC.

This clonotype was seen a few times. The V gene is TRBV7-9, the J gene TRBJ2-2; 10 bases are shared with TRBD1. V lost 3 bases, J lost 5 bases, and 3 bases stayed unmatched. The CDR3 covers 15 residues. Germline CDR1 is SEHNR and CDR2 is FQNEAQ (reference sequence). CDR3 DNA sequence: TGTGCCAGCAGCTTGAGGACAGGGGGAACCGGGGAGCTGTTTTTT. Translating it yields CASSLRTGGTGELFF.

The rearrangement joins TRBV6-1 to TRBJ2-5; D perhaps matches TRBD2 (6 bases). This CDR3 region has 14 residues. Germline V lookup: CDR1 MNHNS, CDR2 SASEGT. Trimming took off 3 bases at V and 4 bases at J, with 12 bases between the two ends. The CDR3 bases are TGTGCCAGCAGTGATGACTTGGAGGGAGAGACCCAGTACTTC. Its translation is CASSDDLEGETQYF.

This chain connects TRBV28 to TRBJ2-3; weak D call: TRBD2 (5 bases). This CDR3 is built from 13 residues. The ends were cut back, 11 bases at V and 1 base at J, with 13 bases in the middle. Germline V gives CDR1 MDHEN, CDR2 SYDVKM. DNA of the CDR3: TGTGCCTGCTCAGCGGCCGGCACAGATACGCAGTATTTT. Amino acids: CACSAAGTDTQYF.

About this clonotype: Because the CDR3's place on the DNA is in doubt, the DNA is left out and the CDR3 is given as listed by TCRdb. The CDR3: CASSDPALGGGKGAVFF. The chain couples TRBV6-4 to TRBJ2-2; the DNA was not used to check the table's D call, TRBD2. The CDR3 length is 17 residues, termini included. In germline, CDR1 is MRHNA, CDR2 SNTAGT.

The chain recombines TRBV7-2 with TRBJ1-2, with D possibly matching TRBD1 (6 bases). V gave up 5 bases and J gave up 4 bases, with 14 bases separating them. The CDR3 consists of 14 residues. Germline CDR1 reads SGHTA; CDR2 reads FQGNSA. The CDR3 nucleotides are TGTGCCAGCAGCCCCGTAGGGGGGACCTATGGCTACACCTTC. It translates to CASSPVGGTYGYTF.

This clonotype was observed at least ten times. The chain combines TRBV7-9 with TRBJ2-1, with a tentative D call TRBD1 (5 bases). This CDR3 contains 13 residues. V was trimmed by 7 bases and J by 0 bases, leaving 7 bases between them. Germline loops: CDR1 SEHNR, CDR2 FQNEAQ (reference sequence). The DNA of the CDR3 is TGTGCCAGCACCCAGGGCTCCTACAATGAGCAGTTCTTC. Its translation: CASTQGSYNEQFF.

In this sample, this clonotype turned up a few times. The J gene is TRBJ2-7, the V gene TRBV6-2 or TRBV6-3, with 10 bases aligning to TRBD1. CDR3 length: 18 residues. The J segment lost 2 bases and the V segment lost 0 bases, leaving 10 bases of the junction unmatched. The V gene's germline CDR1 is MNHEY and CDR2 SVGEGT. The CDR3, as DNA: TGTGCCAGCAGTTACTCCTGGGACAGGGGAGGTTTCCCCTACGAGCAGTACTTC. Its translation: CASSYSWDRGGFPYEQYF.

In this sample, this clonotype turned up a few times. The rearrangement uses TRBV4-3 and TRBJ1-2; D uncertain. Trimming took 0 bases from V and 7 from J, leaving 18 bases between them. The CDR3 totals 16 residues. The germline CDR1 and CDR2 sequences are LGHNA and YSLEER. The chain's CDR3 is CASSQDSRTQASGYTF. CDR3 DNA sequence: TGCGCCAGCAGCCAAGATAGCAGGACCCAAGCCTCTGGCTACACCTTC.

This clonotype was observed many times. The chain combines TRBV12-3 or TRBV12-4 with TRBJ1-2; D gene ambiguous. V lost 5 bases, J lost 6 bases, and 19 bases lay in between. This CDR3 spans 15 amino acids. DNA for the CDR3: TGTGCCAGCAGTCCCCGAGGGATGGGGAAAAATGGCTACACCTTC. As protein: CASSPRGMGKNGYTF.

The J gene is TRBJ1-5, the V gene TRBV27; 10 nucleotides agree with TRBD1. The CDR3 consists of 15 residues. Germline V gene data show CDR1 as MNHEY and CDR2 as SMNVEV (reference sequence). Trimming at V came to 6 bases and at J to 7 bases, leaving 9 bases not matched to a gene. The CDR3 loop reads CASSLGQGVGQPQHF. The CDR3 bases are TGTGCCAGCAGCCTAGGACAGGGGGTAGGGCAGCCCCAGCATTTT.

The gene calls are TRBV12-3 or TRBV12-4 and TRBJ2-2, with TRBD2 identical over 13 bases. This CDR3 is built from 18 residues. V gave up 4 bases and J gave up 7 bases; unmatched junction bases: 12. CDR3 amino acids: CASSSWVGTSGAYGELFF. The CDR3 DNA reads TGTGCCAGCAGTTCCTGGGTCGGGACTAGCGGGGCCTACGGGGAGCTGTTTTTT.

This clonotype was picked up many times. V is TRBV5-1 and J is TRBJ2-1, with D perhaps matching TRBD1 or TRBD2 (5 bases each). This CDR3 is 16 amino acids long. The germline V and J ends were trimmed by 6 bases and 5 bases, with 21 bases remaining between them. Germline values: CDR1 SGHRS, CDR2 YFSETQ. The CDR3 coding sequence is TGCGCCAGCATTATCAATTCCTGGGACGGGAACAATGAGCAGTTCTTC. Residues: CASIINSWDGNNEQFF.

This clonotype occurred a few times. The genes are TRBV7-9 and TRBJ2-7; weak D call: TRBD2 (6 bases). The CDR3 is 13 amino acids. CDR1 is SEHNR and CDR2 is FQNEAQ in the germline V gene (reference sequence). V dropped 3 bases and J dropped 1 base, with 7 bases sitting between them. DNA of the CDR3: TGTGCCAGCAGCTTTGGAGGGTCCTACGAGCAGTACGTC. Protein sequence: CASSFGGSYEQYV.

This clonotype was counted a few times. The genes are TRBV4-2 and TRBJ2-5; D remains ambiguous. V lost 0 bases to trimming and J lost 5 bases, with 10 bases between them. Per the germline V gene, CDR1 is LGHNA and CDR2 is YNFKEQ. The CDR3 is made up of 14 amino acids. The CDR3 DNA reads TGTGCCAGCAGCCAAGAAGCCCCCTGGGAGACCCAGTACTTC. Translation gives CASSQEAPWETQYF.

The V call is TRBV20-1, the J call TRBJ2-1; D may be TRBD2 (6 bases). V was cut by 0 bases and J by 0 bases, with 24 bases left in between. Germline V gene data show CDR1 as DFQATT and CDR2 as SNEGSKA (reference sequence). The CDR3 is 20 residues long. CDR3 protein: CSARDTAGSSFVSSYNEQFF. DNA for the CDR3: TGCAGTGCTAGAGATACGGCGGGGAGTTCGTTCGTTAGCTCCTACAATGAGCAGTTCTTC.

CDR3 bases: TGTGCCAGCAGCGCGGCGGCTTACGAGACCCAGTACTTC. Protein product: CASSAAAYETQYF. The rearrangement joins TRBV6-1 to TRBJ2-5; D remains ambiguous. The CDR3 runs 13 residues. Per the germline V gene, CDR1 is MNHNS and CDR2 is SASEGT. Trimming shortened V by 6 bases and J by 5 bases, and 13 bases separated the two germline ends.

This clonotype was observed a handful of times. This CDR3 reads CASSYGRGEGPFF. The CDR3 DNA reads TGTGCCAGCAGTTACGGTAGGGGTGAGGGACCTTTCTTT. The V gene is TRBV6-5, the J gene TRBJ1-1, with D possibly matching TRBD1 (5 bases). The CDR3 spans 13 residues. Trimming removed 2 bases at V and 12 bases at J, with 16 bases between. Per the germline V gene, CDR1 is MNHEY and CDR2 is SVGAGI.